The 28 T cell receptor beta chains in this list originate from one sample, sequenced in a study of shared clonotypes between healthy human individuals. Here immunoSEQ multiplex PCR was the method, and the copy in TCRdb shows in-frame clones only, minus some. The sample consists of under 650,000 clones, almost 97% of them appearing once. Sequencing input: naive CD4+ T cells sorted from blood. The subset here: CD45RA+ positively selected. The receptor source for this set is a woman aged 30 to 39 in good health.

On this clone itself: This same CDR3 is encoded by further DNA sequences in the sample. The chain employs TRBV2 and TRBJ2-7; no definite D call. V was clipped by 6 bases and J by 4 bases, with 10 bases between them. The germline CDR1 and CDR2 sequences are SNHLY and FYNNEI. CDR3 length: 12 amino acids. The CDR3 nucleotides are TGTGCCAGCAGAGGCGGATCTTACGAGCAGTACTTC. Translated, it gives CASRGGSYEQYF.

The rearrangement uses TRBV5-1 and TRBJ2-5; 7 nucleotides align to TRBD1. The tail of the sequence fits TRBJ2-7 better, so the J call may be wrong. Per germline, CDR1 SGHRS and CDR2 YFSETQ. This CDR3 comprises 14 residues. This chain's CDR3 is CASTDPGGPYEQYF. The CDR3 DNA sequence: TGCGCCAGCACGGACCCAGGGGGTCCCTACGAGCAGTACTTC.

The V and J genes are TRBV18 and TRBJ1-1; no definite D call. Germline values: CDR1 KGHSH, CDR2 LQKENI. The CDR3 is 13 residues long. V lost 6 bases, J lost 1 base, and 9 bases lay in between. The CDR3 spells CASSQNGNTEAFF. The CDR3 DNA follows: TGTGCCAGCTCGCAGAATGGGAACACTGAAGCTTTCTTT.

The chain uses TRBV28 and TRBJ2-7; 8 nucleotides align to TRBD1. J was trimmed by 7 bases and V by 8 bases; bases with no gene match: 19. This CDR3 spans 16 amino acids. Germline values: CDR1 MDHEN, CDR2 SYDVKM. CDR3 coding DNA: TGTGCCAGCTTTGGGGTGTTGACAGGGGCCTTCGGGGAGCAGTACTTC. Translation: CASFGVLTGAFGEQYF.

To note about this clone: A read error may produce the germline difference seen at one junction end. Other DNA variants within this sample encode the same CDR3. The V and J genes are TRBV4-2 and TRBJ2-7; D remains ambiguous. Germline V CDR1 and CDR2: LGHNA, YNFKEQ. This CDR3 spans 15 amino acids. CDR3 sequence (DNA): TGTGCCAGCAGTCGAAACCCCGAAAATCCCTACGAGCAGTACTTT. Protein product: CASSRNPENPYEQYF.

V gene TRBV7-9 combines with J gene TRBJ2-1; either TRBD1 or TRBD2 may fit D (5 bases each). There are 16 residues in the CDR3. Germline V CDR1 and CDR2: SEHNR, FQNEAQ (reference sequence). V shed 6 bases and J shed 2 bases, with 17 bases lying between them. The CDR3 coding sequence is TGTGCCAGCAGTTCCTACCGGGACGAAACCTACAATGAGCAGTTCTTC. Translated, it gives CASSSYRDETYNEQFF.

The genes are TRBV5-4 and TRBJ2-7; unclear D gene. The CDR3 extends over 16 amino acids. Per germline, CDR1 SGHNT and CDR2 YYREEE (reference sequence). The ends were cut back, 0 bases at V and 3 bases at J, with 16 bases in the middle. Here the CDR3 DNA reads TGTGCCAGCAGCTTGGCCAGTGGCGACCCTCGCTACGAGCAGTACTTC. This codes for CASSLASGDPRYEQYF.

This rearrangement joins TRBV27 to TRBJ1-4; D ambiguous. Trimming took 3 bases from V and 0 from J, leaving 8 bases between them. The germline CDR1 and CDR2 sequences are MNHEY and SMNVEV (reference sequence). The CDR3 is made up of 15 amino acids. DNA for the CDR3: TGTGCCAGCAGTTTGTCGACCGCAACTAATGAAAAACTGTTTTTT. This sequence encodes CASSLSTATNEKLFF.

The CDR3 loop reads CSVEIHDRAYEQYF. DNA for the CDR3: TGCAGCGTTGAGATCCATGACAGGGCCTACGAGCAGTACTTC. V gene TRBV29-1 combines with J gene TRBJ2-7; TRBD1 aligns across 7 bases. CDR1 and CDR2 from the germline V gene are SQVTM and ANQGSEA. The CDR3 contains 14 residues. Trimming took 3 bases from V and 2 from J; bases not matched to a gene: 7.

The chain links TRBV28 to TRBJ1-6, with 8 bases lining up with TRBD1. CDR3 size: 14 residues. CDR1 and CDR2 (germline): MDHEN, SYDVKM. Unmatched junction bases numbered 6, after V lost 6 bases and J lost 8 bases. CDR3 amino acids: CASRPGGEDSPLHF. The CDR3 DNA is TGTGCCAGCAGACCAGGGGGCGAGGATTCACCCCTCCACTTT. Supplemented by reference TRBV28 and TRBJ1-6, the full variable domain reads DVKVTQSSRYLVKRTGEKVFLECVQDMDHENMFWYRQDPGLGLRLIYFSYDVKMKEKGDIPEGYSVSREKKERFSLILESASTNQTSMYLCASRPGGEDSPLHFGNGTRLTVT.

The chain employs TRBV30 and TRBJ1-1; no definite D call. Germline V gives CDR1 GTSNPN, CDR2 SVGIG (reference sequence). This CDR3 has 13 residues. V gave up 4 bases and J gave up 5 bases, with 14 bases separating them. CDR3 coding DNA: TGTGCCTGGAATCGGGCTCCGGGGACTGAAGCTTTCTTT. It codes for CAWNRAPGTEAFF. The whole variable domain, filled in from reference TRBV30 and TRBJ1-1, reads SQTIHQWPATLVQPVGSPLSLECTVEGTSNPNLYWYRQAAGRGLQLLFYSVGIGQISSEVPQNLSASRPQDRQFILSSKKLLLSDSGFYLCAWNRAPGTEAFFGQGTRLTVV.

The CDR3 DNA is TGTGCCAGCAGCCAATTTACAGGGGTTGAAGCTTTCTTT. Amino acid sequence: CASSQFTGVEAFF. V gene TRBV14 combines with J gene TRBJ1-1; 7 positions match TRBD1. This CDR3 contains 13 residues. Looked up from germline, CDR1 is SGHDN and CDR2 is FVKESK. The V and J ends lost 2 bases and 7 bases, in that order; junction bases with no gene match: 4.

The V call is TRBV7-2, the J call TRBJ2-7, with 12 nucleotides matching TRBD2. V dropped 3 bases and J dropped 7; count of bases not matched to a gene: 16. Germline-derived CDR1 and CDR2 are SGHTA and FQGNSA. The CDR3 contains 18 residues. CDR3 in amino acids: CASSFRTSGTNYSGEQYF. The CDR3 DNA follows: TGTGCCAGCAGCTTCCGGACTAGCGGGACCAATTATAGTGGGGAGCAGTACTTC.

This chain joins TRBV18 and TRBJ2-7; D call uncertain. Trimming removed 0 bases at V and 1 base at J, with 7 bases between. This CDR3 spans 14 amino acids. Germline V CDR1 and CDR2: KGHSH, LQKENI. DNA for the CDR3: TGTGCCAGCTCACCACCGAGGCAATCCTACGAGCAGTACTTC. Its translation is CASSPPRQSYEQYF.

This chain connects TRBV25-1 to TRBJ2-1, with D possibly called TRBD1 or TRBD2 (5 bases each). This CDR3 has 16 residues. Trimming removed 2 bases at V and 0 bases at J, with 11 bases between. In germline, CDR1 is MGHDK, CDR2 SYGVNS. The CDR3, as DNA: TGTGCCAGCAGTGAAACCGGGACCGGCTCCTACAATGAGCAGTTCTTC. Its protein is CASSETGTGSYNEQFF. Using reference TRBV25-1 and TRBJ2-1 for the parts outside the CDR3, the full variable domain is EADIYQTPRYLVIGTGKKITLECSQTMGHDKMYWYQQDPGMELHLIHYSYGVNSTEKGDLSSESTVSRIRTEHFPLTLESARPSHTSQYLCASSETGTGSYNEQFFGPGTRLTVL.

This rearrangement joins TRBV10-3 to TRBJ2-7, with D possibly matching TRBD1 (6 bases). The CDR3 is made up of 14 amino acids. V was trimmed by 8 bases and J by 5 bases, leaving 19 bases between them. CDR1 is ENHRY, CDR2 SYGVKD, per germline. CDR3 sequence (DNA): TGTGCCATCGGATCCCGACAGGTGTCAGACGAGCAGTACTTC. Translated, it gives CAIGSRQVSDEQYF.

V is TRBV27 and J is TRBJ2-1; 14 bases line up with TRBD2. Germline CDR1 and CDR2: MNHEY and SMNVEV (reference sequence). Trimming took 4 bases from V and 1 from J; bases not matched to a gene: 9. This CDR3 has 19 amino acids. The CDR3 reads CASSSPGLAGVVSYNEQFF. The CDR3, as DNA: TGTGCCAGCAGTTCTCCGGGACTAGCGGGAGTGGTGTCCTACAATGAGCAGTTCTTC.

The V and J genes are TRBV10-3 and TRBJ2-1; 15 nucleotides line up with TRBD2. V was clipped by 10 bases and J by 10 bases; unmatched bases: 2. The CDR3 totals 12 residues. Germline-derived CDR1 and CDR2 are ENHRY and SYGVKD. The CDR3 protein is CATGLAGGEQFF. In nucleotides, the CDR3 is TGTGCCACCGGACTAGCGGGGGGGGAGCAGTTCTTC.

The CDR3 region has the DNA TGTGCCAGCAGCGTGGGGACAAACTATGGCTACACCTTC. As protein: CASSVGTNYGYTF. The chain couples TRBV2 to TRBJ1-2, with D tentatively TRBD1 (6 bases). The CDR3 totals 13 residues. Trimming took 6 bases from V and 2 from J, leaving 10 bases between them. Germline V gives CDR1 SNHLY, CDR2 FYNNEI. Full variable domain (missing parts from reference TRBV2 and TRBJ1-2): EPEVTQTPSHQVTQMGQEVILRCVPISNHLYFYWYRQILGQKVEFLVSFYNNEISEKSEIFDDQFSVERPDGSNFTLKIRSTKLEDSAMYFCASSVGTNYGYTFGSGTRLTVV.

This chain joins TRBV19 and TRBJ1-5, with D possibly matching TRBD1 (6 bases). Trimming removed 6 bases from V and 8 bases from J, with 17 bases in between. This CDR3 has 14 amino acids. Germline lookup yields CDR1 LNHDA and CDR2 SQIVND (reference sequence). CDR3 loop: CASRGDIGLEPQHF. The CDR3 DNA follows: TGTGCCAGTAGAGGGGACATCGGTCTTGAGCCCCAGCATTTT.

This clone has only one observation. The V and J genes are TRBV5-3 and TRBJ2-3; 7 nucleotides agree with TRBD2. Being an ORF, TRBV5-3 has a function that is uncertain. This CDR3 contains 19 residues. V trimming: 6 bases; J trimming: 4 bases; junction bases outside the gene matches: 23. In nucleotides, the CDR3 is TGTGCCAGAACCACCTACCAGAGGGAGGGGCTTGAGGGAGCAGATACGCAGTATTTT. Translating gives CARTTYQREGLEGADTQYF.

This clone was detected only a few times. Distinct nucleotide sequences in the sample also encode this CDR3. The chain carries TRBV2 and TRBJ1-5; TRBD1 is a possible D gene (5 bases). CDR1 and CDR2 (germline): SNHLY, FYNNEI. This CDR3 is 12 amino acids long. Trimming stripped 6 bases from V and 2 bases from J, with 5 bases between. Here the CDR3 reads CASRQGNQPQHF. CDR3 DNA sequence: TGTGCCAGCAGACAGGGCAATCAGCCCCAGCATTTT.

This clone appeared once. This sequence joins TRBV19 and TRBJ1-5; D is perhaps TRBD1 (6 bases). Trimming pared 6 bases from V and 0 bases from J, leaving 15 bases between. This CDR3 is 16 amino acids long. Germline lookup yields CDR1 LNHDA and CDR2 SQIVND (reference sequence). The CDR3 loop is CASSSGQINSNQPQHF. In nucleotides, the CDR3 is TGTGCCAGTAGCTCCGGACAGATTAATAGCAATCAGCCCCAGCATTTT.

This chain uses TRBV5-4 with TRBJ1-2, with 9 bases that match TRBD1. From germline, CDR1 is SGHNT and CDR2 YYREEE (reference sequence). The CDR3 sequence is 15 residues long. Losses at the gene ends were 7 bases for V and 5 bases for J; bases not matched to a gene: 12. CDR3 loop: CASSPSGTGRYGYTF. CDR3 DNA sequence: TGTGCCAGCTCCCCCTCAGGGACAGGGAGATATGGCTACACCTTC.

This rearrangement joins TRBV7-9 to TRBJ1-1, with D hard to call. V lost 2 bases to trimming and J lost 4 bases, with 5 bases between them. The V gene's germline CDR1 is SEHNR and CDR2 FQNEAQ (reference sequence). The CDR3 is 12 residues long. CDR3: CASSLSVTEAFF. The CDR3 coding sequence is TGTGCCAGCAGCTTAAGTGTCACTGAAGCTTTCTTT. Combining the CDR3 with reference TRBV7-9 and TRBJ1-1 gives the whole variable domain DTGVSQNPRHKITKRGQNVTFRCDPISEHNRLYWYRQTLGQGPEFLTYFQNEAQLEKSRLLSDRFSAERPKGSFSTLEIQRTEQGDSAMYLCASSLSVTEAFFGQGTRLTVV.

The chain recombines TRBV5-1 with TRBJ2-6; D is undetermined. The germline gives CDR1 SGHRS, CDR2 YFSETQ. Trimming pared 2 bases from V and 0 bases from J, leaving 15 bases between. The CDR3 spans 18 residues. CDR3 nucleotide sequence: TGCGCCAGCAGCTTAACAGCCGCTCAGCTCTCTGGGGCCAACGTCCTGACTTTC. Protein sequence: CASSLTAAQLSGANVLTF.

V gene TRBV10-1 combines with J gene TRBJ2-2; 11 bases map to TRBD1. The J segment lost 4 bases and the V segment lost 1 base, leaving 2 bases of the junction unmatched. This CDR3 is 16 amino acids long. Germline V CDR1 and CDR2: WNHNN, SYGVQD (reference sequence). CDR3 protein: CASSEWTGGVTGELFF. The CDR3 region has the DNA TGCGCCAGCAGTGAGTGGACAGGGGGCGTCACCGGGGAGCTGTTTTTT.

J is TRBJ1-1 and V is TRBV19; 8 bases map to TRBD1. This CDR3 has 15 residues. V gave up 7 bases and J gave up 4 bases; unmatched junction bases: 11. In germline, CDR1 is LNHDA, CDR2 SQIVND (reference sequence). This CDR3 is CASIPTGQGGTEAFF. The CDR3 DNA follows: TGTGCCAGTATCCCTACCGGACAGGGCGGCACTGAAGCTTTCTTT.